One sample yielded the 3 T cell receptor beta chains listed below, sequenced in a study of blood T cell repertoires in COVID-19. Clones were sequenced by immunoSEQ multiplex PCR, and TCRdb holds only the in-frame ones, with some missing. This table has some 180,000 clones, 70% to 85% appearing once. Material for sequencing was PBMCs or T cells enriched from blood (not recorded which). These receptors all come from a woman aged 60-70 years with acute COVID-19.

The chain has TRBV25-1 and TRBJ2-5; 9 nucleotides match TRBD2. The V gene's germline CDR1 is MGHDK and CDR2 SYGVNS. V was clipped by 1 base and J by 0 bases; unmatched bases: 9. The CDR3 runs 18 residues. The CDR3 DNA reads as TGTGCCAGCAGTGAATTCCGAAAGACTAGCGGTAACCAAGAGACCCAGTACTTC. Translated: CASSEFRKTSGNQETQYF.

The chain carries TRBV5-1 and TRBJ1-5; 7 bases map to TRBD1. V shed 4 bases, J shed 1 base, and the junction held 8 bases outside the gene matches. CDR3 length: 16 residues. CDR1 and CDR2 (germline): SGHRS, YFSETQ. This chain's CDR3 is CASSPGTRGSNQPQHF. CDR3 DNA sequence: TGCGCCAGCAGCCCCGGGACCAGGGGGAGCAATCAGCCCCAGCATTTT.

The chain links TRBV6-5 to TRBJ1-2; D unresolved. Germline V gene lookup returns CDR1 MNHEY and CDR2 SVGAGI. V gave up 6 bases and J gave up 1 base, with 9 bases separating them. The CDR3 has 13 residues. DNA for the CDR3: TGTGCCAGCAGCAGAGACAATAACTATGGCTACACCTTC. It translates to CASSRDNNYGYTF.